This is a list of T cell receptor beta chains from one sample in a study of graft-versus-host responses after intestinal transplantation. No antigen is known for these receptors. The table came from immunoSEQ multiplex PCR; TCRdb's copy has only in-frame clones and leaves some out. Here the sample spans about 73,000 clones, nearly 90% being singletons. The input for sequencing was unstimulated CD8+ T cells sorted from spleen or lymph node cells, taken before transplant. These receptors were collected from a human donor who was the organ donor for an intestinal transplant. CDR3s include the opening cysteine and the closing phenylalanine or tryptophan. Each record gives: clone size, V gene, D gene, J gene, CDR3 protein, CDR3 DNA. A D gene is named only where the DNA matches it firmly. Some rows have no size entry. The others give once, few or many, or a class for an expanded clone.

-	TRBV9	-	TRBJ2-2	CASSVGDISTGELFF	TGTGCCAGCAGCGTTGGGGACATAAGCACCGGGGAGCTGTTTTTT
-	TRBV4-3	-	TRBJ1-2	CASSQDETHGYTF	TGCGCCAGCAGCCAAGACGAGACTCATGGCTACACCTTC
-	TRBV2	-	TRBJ1-2	CASSEEGVFTF	TGTGCCAGCAGTGAGGAAGGGGTCTTTACCTTC
-	TRBV19	-	TRBJ2-3	CASSPSGGPIDTQYF	TGTGCCAGTAGTCCTTCAGGGGGGCCGATAGATACGCAGTATTTT
-	TRBV27	-	TRBJ2-2	CASSFHSLTGELFF	TGTGCCAGCAGTTTTCACAGTCTCACCGGGGAGCTGTTTTTT
-	TRBV6-5	-	TRBJ2-1	CASTKDRFGNEQFF	TGTGCCAGCACCAAGGACAGATTCGGGAATGAGCAGTTCTTC
-	TRBV15	TRBD1	TRBJ1-5	CATSSDRERGNQPQHF	TGTGCCACCAGCAGCGACAGGGAAAGGGGCAATCAGCCCCAGCATTTT
-	TRBV18	TRBD1	TRBJ2-2	CASSTKGQGNTGELFF	TGTGCCAGCTCAACGAAGGGACAGGGAAACACCGGGGAGCTGTTTTTT
-	TRBV13	-	TRBJ2-1	CASSLPSEYGGKNNEQFF	TGTGCCAGCAGCCTACCCTCGGAATACGGGGGTAAGAACAATGAGCAGTTCTTC
-	TRBV11-2	TRBD1	TRBJ2-5	CASSARDREQETQYF	TGTGCCAGCAGCGCAAGGGACAGGGAACAAGAGACCCAGTACTTC
-	TRBV4-1	TRBD2	TRBJ2-1	CASSQALRGWSSYNEQFF	TGCGCCAGCAGCCAAGCTTTGCGGGGGTGGAGCTCCTACAATGAGCAGTTCTTC
-	TRBV19	-	TRBJ2-1	CASSMGLNEQFF	TGTGCCAGTAGTATGGGGCTGAATGAGCAGTTCTTC
-	TRBV29-1	TRBD1	TRBJ1-1	CSVVGTGGMNTEAFF	TGCAGCGTTGTTGGGACAGGGGGGATGAACACTGAAGCTTTCTTT
-	TRBV15	-	TRBJ1-3	CATSRDTKDTIYF	TGTGCCACCAGCAGAGATACAAAAGACACCATATATTTT
once	TRBV9	-	TRBJ1-4	CASSVDGRGGEKLFF	TGTGCCAGCAGCGTAGATGGCAGGGGTGGAGAAAAACTGTTTTTT
-	TRBV7-6	-	TRBJ1-5	CASSQEAGSNQPQHF	TGTGCCAGCAGCCAGGAGGCGGGTAGCAATCAGCCCCAGCATTTT
-	TRBV27	-	TRBJ1-1	CASSFGRVTEAFF	TGTGCCAGCAGTTTTGGGCGTGTGACTGAAGCTTTCTTT
-	TRBV5-4	-	TRBJ2-5	CASSFWGGRETQYF	TGTGCCAGCAGCTTCTGGGGGGGCAGAGAGACCCAGTACTTC
-	TRBV28	TRBD2	TRBJ2-2	CASTPPLAGTANTGELFF	TGTGCCAGCACCCCCCCGCTAGCGGGGACAGCGAACACCGGGGAGCTGTTTTTT
-	TRBV5-1	-	TRBJ2-2	CASSLVQGLLNLNTGELFF	TGCGCCAGCAGCTTGGTGCAGGGCCTCCTGAACTTGAACACCGGGGAGCTGTTTTTT
once	TRBV6-1	-	TRBJ2-2	CASSELAVTPGELFF	TGTGCCAGCAGTGAACTAGCCGTAACCCCCGGGGAGCTGTTTTTT
-	TRBV19	-	TRBJ1-2	CASSILHEILARKRYGYTF	TGTGCCAGTAGTATCCTCCACGAGATTTTAGCAAGGAAGCGCTATGGCTACACCTTC
-	TRBV18	-	TRBJ2-1	CASSPRTVPSYNEQFF	TGTGCCAGCTCACCCCGGACAGTTCCGTCCTACAATGAGCAGTTCTTC
-	TRBV28	TRBD1	TRBJ2-2	CASSFMAPPNRDRGTGELFF	TGTGCCAGCAGTTTTATGGCTCCTCCTAACCGGGACAGGGGGACCGGGGAGCTGTTTTTT
-	TRBV6-1	TRBD2	TRBJ2-5	CASSEAYMGTSGGDEETQYF	TGTGCCAGCAGTGAAGCGTACATGGGGACTAGCGGGGGGGACGAAGAGACCCAGTACTTC
-	TRBV27	-	TRBJ1-1	CASSFESNTEAFF	TGTGCCAGCAGTTTTGAGTCGAACACTGAAGCTTTCTTT
-	TRBV27	TRBD1	TRBJ2-2	CASSLPRTGFNTGELFF	TGTGCCAGCAGTTTACCCCGGACAGGGTTTAACACCGGGGAGCTGTTTTTT
-	TRBV7-8	TRBD2	TRBJ2-4	CASSLGAGARSIQYF	TGTGCCAGCAGCTTAGGAGCGGGGGCCAGATCCATTCAGTACTTC
-	TRBV5-4	TRBD1	TRBJ2-2	CASSLGTGGTGELFF	TGTGCCAGCAGCTTGGGAACAGGGGGCACCGGGGAGCTGTTTTTT
-	TRBV27	TRBD2	TRBJ2-5	CASSRRLASYQETQYF	TGTGCCAGCAGTCGCCGACTAGCGTCGTACCAAGAGACCCAGTACTTC
-	TRBV27	TRBD1	TRBJ1-2	CASSLQTGGWGYTF	TGTGCCAGCAGTTTACAGACAGGGGGTTGGGGCTACACCTTC
-	TRBV2	-	TRBJ1-1	CASSDWEGTEAFF	TGTGCCAGCAGTGATTGGGAGGGCACTGAAGCTTTCTTT
-	TRBV29-1	-	TRBJ2-2	CSSLGGNTGELFF	TGCAGCTCACTCGGGGGGAACACCGGGGAGCTGTTTTTT
once	TRBV27	-	TRBJ1-1	CASSLSGGGRGTEAFF	TGTGCCAGCAGTTTATCGGGCGGGGGACGAGGGACTGAAGCTTTCTTT
-	TRBV5-4	-	TRBJ2-3	CASSLGDSADTQYF	TGTGCCAGCAGCTTGGGTGACAGCGCAGATACGCAGTATTTT
-	TRBV6-6	-	TRBJ2-5	CASSQRREAETQYF	TGTGCCAGCAGCCAAAGAAGGGAGGCGGAGACCCAGTACTTC
-	TRBV6-5	-	TRBJ1-5	CASSLNLNQPQHF	TGTGCCAGCAGTTTAAATCTGAATCAGCCCCAGCATTTT
-	TRBV18	-	TRBJ2-3	CASSPPVYTQYF	TGTGCCAGCTCACCACCGGTCTACACGCAGTATTTT
-	TRBV5-6	-	TRBJ2-2	CASSRGSTGELFF	TGTGCCAGCAGCCGGGGGTCCACCGGGGAGCTGTTTTTT